This passage covers 28 T cell receptor beta chains from one sample sequenced in a study of T cell clonotyping in hematopoietic cell transplantation. Clones were sequenced by immunoSEQ multiplex PCR, and TCRdb holds only the in-frame ones, with some missing. This sample has fewer than 40,000 clones, with over 75% found just once. The sample consisted of peripheral blood mononuclear cells. The receptors here all came from a woman aged 40 to 55 in good health. Some clones in this sample may be carry-over from other donors' samples.

The chain carries TRBV7-2 and TRBJ1-2, with no clear D. From germline, CDR1 is SGHTA and CDR2 FQGNSA. V was clipped by 5 bases and J by 0 bases, with 10 bases between them. The CDR3 is made up of 14 amino acids. This CDR3 reads CASSLTPANYGYTF. The DNA for the CDR3 is TGTGCCAGCAGCCTTACTCCAGCTAACTATGGCTACACCTTC. Complete variable domain (other parts from reference TRBV7-2 and TRBJ1-2): GAGVSQSPSNKVTEKGKDVELRCDPISGHTALYWYRQSLGQGLEFLIYFQGNSAPDKSGLPSDRFSAERTGGSVSTLTIQRTQQEDSAVYLCASSLTPANYGYTFGSGTRLTVV.

This clone appeared a few times. V usage is TRBV4-2 and J usage is TRBJ2-2, with D possibly being TRBD1 (6 bases). The length of the CDR3 is 17 residues. Looked up from germline, CDR1 is LGHNA and CDR2 is YNFKEQ. Trimming removed 1 base at V and 6 bases at J, with 18 bases between. The CDR3 is CASSQGKQDRSSGELFF. The CDR3 DNA reads TGTGCCAGCAGCCAAGGAAAGCAGGACAGAAGCTCCGGGGAGCTGTTTTTT.

This clone has a single count. The chain employs TRBV5-4 and TRBJ2-1; 7 bases line up with TRBD2. V shed 4 bases and J 3 bases; nucleotides not matched to a gene: 7. Germline V lookup: CDR1 SGHNT, CDR2 YYREEE (reference sequence). The CDR3 has 15 residues. CDR3 residues: CASSTPGTNYNEQFF. CDR3 in DNA: TGTGCCAGCAGCACCCCGGGGACTAACTACAATGAGCAGTTCTTC. Full variable domain (remainder filled in from reference TRBV5-4 and TRBJ2-1): ETGVTQSPTHLIKTRGQQVTLRCSSQSGHNTVSWYQQALGQGPQFIFQYYREEENGRGNFPPRFSGLQFPNYSSELNVNALELDDSALYLCASSTPGTNYNEQFFGPGTRLTVL.

This sequence joins TRBV4-2 and TRBJ2-3; D is uncertain. Germline V gives CDR1 LGHNA, CDR2 YNFKEQ. This CDR3 spans 14 amino acids. V lost 1 base and J lost 10, with 15 bases in between. CDR3: CASSQGRRSTAQYF. In DNA form, the CDR3 reads TGTGCCAGCAGCCAAGGTCGACGGAGTACGGCGCAGTATTTT.

This clone was counted a few times. The chain carries TRBV6-6 and TRBJ1-2; D not resolved. Per germline, CDR1 MNHNY and CDR2 SVGAGI (reference sequence). This CDR3 comprises 13 residues. Trimming left V 2 bases short and J 4 bases short, with 8 bases between. DNA for the CDR3: TGTGCCAGCAGTTACAGAGCATCCTATGGCTACACCTTC. Translation: CASSYRASYGYTF.

The genes are TRBV9 and TRBJ1-1; D call uncertain. From germline, CDR1 is SGDLS and CDR2 YYNGEE. This CDR3 has 13 amino acids. Trimming took 0 bases from V and 2 from J, leaving 5 bases between them. This chain's CDR3 is CASSVVSNTEAFF. CDR3 sequence (DNA): TGTGCCAGCAGCGTAGTTAGTAACACTGAAGCTTTCTTT.

This clone showed up just once. The rearrangement uses TRBV19 and TRBJ2-7; a weak D match, TRBD2 (6 bases). This CDR3 spans 15 amino acids. Germline CDR1 and CDR2: LNHDA and SQIVND (reference sequence). V lost 3 bases, J lost 6 bases, and 18 bases lay in between. CDR3 loop: CASSIGGTLYPEQYF. CDR3 DNA: TGTGCCAGTAGTATCGGAGGGACCCTATATCCCGAGCAGTACTTC.

The gene calls are TRBV28 and TRBJ2-2, with 7 bases lining up with TRBD1. Per germline, CDR1 MDHEN and CDR2 SYDVKM. The CDR3 has 15 amino acids. V trimming: 10 bases; J trimming: 2 bases; junction bases outside the gene matches: 10. The CDR3 here is CATDLRQGNTGELFF. For the CDR3, the DNA is TGTGCCACCGATTTGCGACAGGGTAACACCGGGGAGCTGTTTTTT.

The chain has TRBV13 and TRBJ2-7; 9 bases line up with TRBD1. This CDR3 region has 15 residues. The trim removed 5 bases at V and 2 bases at J, leaving 7 bases unmatched. Germline values: CDR1 PRHDT, CDR2 FYEKMQ (reference sequence). The CDR3 spells CASSPGDRVTYEQYF. The DNA of the CDR3 is TGTGCCAGCAGCCCGGGGGACAGGGTGACCTACGAGCAGTACTTC.

This chain connects TRBV2 to TRBJ2-2; tentative D call: TRBD2 (5 bases). V shed 5 bases and J shed 7 bases, with 17 bases lying between them. The V gene's germline CDR1 is SNHLY and CDR2 FYNNEI. The CDR3 has 15 residues. The CDR3 reads CASSYEGRFDGELFF. The CDR3 nucleotides are TGTGCCAGCAGTTATGAGGGCCGATTCGACGGGGAGCTGTTTTTT.

This sequence joins TRBV30 and TRBJ1-4, with 8 bases that match TRBD1. This CDR3 contains 14 residues. Germline assignment: CDR1 GTSNPN and CDR2 SVGIG (reference sequence). Trimming took 3 bases from V and 8 from J; bases not matched to a gene: 8. In DNA, the CDR3 is TGTGCCTGGAGCCAGGACAGGGTCGGAGAAAAACTGTTTTTT. Translation gives CAWSQDRVGEKLFF. The whole variable domain, remainder taken from reference TRBV30 and TRBJ1-4, is SQTIHQWPATLVQPVGSPLSLECTVEGTSNPNLYWYRQAAGRGLQLLFYSVGIGQISSEVPQNLSASRPQDRQFILSSKKLLLSDSGFYLCAWSQDRVGEKLFFGSGTQLSVL.

The J gene is TRBJ1-2, the V gene TRBV4-1; D remains ambiguous. The CDR3 totals 14 residues. Trimming took off 0 bases at V and 7 bases at J, with 12 bases between the two ends. Per the germline V gene, CDR1 is MGHRA and CDR2 is YSYEKL. CDR3: CASSQDEGLRGYTF. In DNA, the CDR3 is TGCGCCAGCAGCCAAGATGAGGGCTTACGTGGCTACACCTTC.

This clone showed up just once. V is TRBV9 and J is TRBJ2-7; 10 nucleotides agree with TRBD1. The length of the CDR3 is 15 residues. The J segment lost 1 base and the V segment lost 3 bases, leaving 4 bases of the junction unmatched. Germline V lookup: CDR1 SGDLS, CDR2 YYNGEE. The CDR3 nucleotides are TGTGCCAGCAGCGGACAGGGGGCAGGGTCCTACGAGCAGTACTTC. Amino acids: CASSGQGAGSYEQYF. The whole variable domain, remainder taken from reference TRBV9 and TRBJ2-7, is DSGVTQTPKHLITATGQRVTLRCSPRSGDLSVYWYQQSLDQGLQFLIQYYNGEERAKGNILERFSAQQFPDLHSELNLSSLELGDSALYFCASSGQGAGSYEQYFGPGTRLTVT.

The V call is TRBV11-1, the J call TRBJ2-1; possibly TRBD2 for D (5 bases). Germline CDR1 reads SGHAT; CDR2 reads FQDESV (reference sequence). The CDR3 covers 13 residues. V was shortened by 7 bases and J by 9 bases, with 16 bases between the two germline ends. The CDR3 is CASTGINLGEQFF. The CDR3 DNA follows: TGTGCCAGCACGGGGATAAATTTGGGTGAGCAGTTCTTC.

V gene TRBV7-2 combines with J gene TRBJ1-1; D remains ambiguous. The CDR3 has 13 amino acids. Trimming took off 5 bases at V and 5 bases at J, with 12 bases between the two ends. The germline gives CDR1 SGHTA, CDR2 FQGNSA. CDR3 coding DNA: TGTGCCAGCAGCGCTACGATTGGAACTGAAGCTTTCTTT. Its translation is CASSATIGTEAFF. Full variable domain (missing parts from reference TRBV7-2 and TRBJ1-1): GAGVSQSPSNKVTEKGKDVELRCDPISGHTALYWYRQSLGQGLEFLIYFQGNSAPDKSGLPSDRFSAERTGGSVSTLTIQRTQQEDSAVYLCASSATIGTEAFFGQGTRLTVV.

J is TRBJ2-7 and V is TRBV4-1, with D possibly being TRBD1 (6 bases). Trimming pared 2 bases from V and 2 bases from J, leaving 16 bases between. The germline CDR1 and CDR2 sequences are MGHRA and YSYEKL. The length of the CDR3 is 16 residues. CDR3 nucleotides: TGCGCCAGCAGCCAAATTGGGGGCAGCCTACCCTACGAGCAGTACTTC. This sequence encodes CASSQIGGSLPYEQYF.

The chain carries TRBV19 and TRBJ1-5; D is unresolved. The germline V gene encodes CDR1 LNHDA and CDR2 SQIVND (reference sequence). Trimming took 2 bases from V and 3 from J, leaving 2 bases between them. The CDR3 runs to 12 residues. The CDR3 coding sequence is TGTGCCAGTAGTATATCCAATCAGCCCCAGCATTTT. Encoded protein: CASSISNQPQHF. The complete variable domain, with remaining parts taken from reference TRBV19 and TRBJ1-5, reads DGGITQSPKYLFRKEGQNVTLSCEQNLNHDAMYWYRQDPGQGLRLIYYSQIVNDFQKGDIAEGYSVSREKKESFPLTVTSAQKNPTAFYLCASSISNQPQHFGDGTRLSIL.

This clone occurred a few times. Written as DNA, the CDR3 is TGTGCCAGCAGCCTCACAGGGTCCGGGGAGCTGTTTTTT. Translation: CASSLTGSGELFF. This chain links TRBV7-9 with TRBJ2-2, with D perhaps TRBD1 (6 bases). The germline V and J ends were trimmed by 5 bases and 6 bases, with 10 bases remaining between them. The CDR3 covers 13 residues. CDR1 and CDR2 (germline): SEHNR, FQNEAQ (reference sequence).

The chain employs TRBV11-1 and TRBJ1-1, with TRBD1 as a possible D gene (5 bases). Looked up from germline, CDR1 is SGHAT and CDR2 is FQDESV (reference sequence). CDR3 length: 15 residues. Trimming removed 7 bases at V and 1 base at J, with 16 bases between. This CDR3 is CASTGTVDGNTEAFF. The CDR3 region has the DNA TGTGCCAGCACGGGGACTGTCGACGGGAACACTGAAGCTTTCTTT.

The chain employs TRBV5-1 and TRBJ1-3, with D unclear. The germline V gene encodes CDR1 SGHRS and CDR2 YFSETQ. CDR3 length: 16 residues. The V and J ends lost 1 base and 1 base respectively, with 12 bases between them. For the CDR3, the DNA is TGCGCCAGCAGCTTGTTCACCGTCAATTCTGGAAACACCATATATTTT. Amino acids: CASSLFTVNSGNTIYF.

V is TRBV29-1 and J is TRBJ2-2, with TRBD1 matching 7 bases. Germline V gives CDR1 SQVTM, CDR2 ANQGSEA. The trim removed 4 bases at V and 5 bases at J, leaving 7 bases unmatched. The CDR3 runs to 14 residues. Here the CDR3 DNA reads TGCAGCGTTGCCCGGGACAGAGCTACCGGGGAGCTGTTTTTT. It encodes CSVARDRATGELFF.

The genes are TRBV5-1 and TRBJ2-5, with D perhaps matching TRBD2 (5 bases). This CDR3 is built from 14 residues. V was shortened by 1 base and J by 5 bases, with 12 bases between the two germline ends. Per the germline V gene, CDR1 is SGHRS and CDR2 is YFSETQ. As DNA, the CDR3 is TGCGCCAGCAGCTTGAGAGACTATGGGGAGACCCAGTACTTC. Protein sequence: CASSLRDYGETQYF.

The V call is TRBV28, the J call TRBJ1-5; D is unresolved. V lost 4 bases to trimming and J lost 0 bases, with 13 bases between them. The CDR3 length is 16 residues. Germline V lookup: CDR1 MDHEN, CDR2 SYDVKM. CDR3 nucleotides: TGTGCCAGCAGTTCTCGCGGGAGGTATAGCAATCAGCCCCAGCATTTT. It encodes CASSSRGRYSNQPQHF.

The CDR3 protein is CASSFLSGLAREYNEQFF. Written as DNA, the CDR3 is TGTGCCAGCAGTTTCTTATCTGGGTTAGCGCGGGAGTACAATGAGCAGTTCTTC. The chain is built from TRBV28 and TRBJ2-1, with TRBD2 matching over 7 bases. The V and J ends lost 3 bases and 4 bases, in that order; junction bases with no gene match: 15. The germline V gene encodes CDR1 MDHEN and CDR2 SYDVKM. There are 18 residues in the CDR3.

The CDR3 is CAWSTGGSVTDTQYF. CDR3 DNA: TGTGCCTGGTCAACAGGGGGTAGCGTCACAGATACGCAGTATTTT. This chain uses TRBV30 with TRBJ2-3, with TRBD1 matching 8 bases. After removal of 5 bases from V and 2 bases from J, the junction contained 9 bases not matched to a gene. Per the germline V gene, CDR1 is GTSNPN and CDR2 is SVGIG (reference sequence). The CDR3 contains 15 residues.

The V call is TRBV28, the J call TRBJ2-7; TRBD1 matches at 9 bases. The CDR3 loop spans 14 amino acids. V gave up 6 bases and J gave up 5 bases; unmatched junction bases: 8. The germline V gene has CDR1 MDHEN and CDR2 SYDVKM. The CDR3 coding sequence is TGTGCCAGCAGGGAACAGGGGGCTGTGGACGAGCAGTACTTC. Its protein product is CASREQGAVDEQYF. The full variable domain, completed using reference TRBV28 and TRBJ2-7, is DVKVTQSSRYLVKRTGEKVFLECVQDMDHENMFWYRQDPGLGLRLIYFSYDVKMKEKGDIPEGYSVSREKKERFSLILESASTNQTSMYLCASREQGAVDEQYFGPGTRLTVT.

The CDR3 nucleotides are TGTGCCTGGCGTTCGTGGCAGGGAAATGAAAAACTGTTTTTT. It translates to CAWRSWQGNEKLFF. The chain has TRBV30 and TRBJ1-4, with D tentatively TRBD1 (5 bases). Germline CDR1 and CDR2: GTSNPN and SVGIG (reference sequence). This CDR3 region has 14 residues. Trimming left V 5 bases short and J 5 bases short, with 15 bases between.

V usage is TRBV13 and J usage is TRBJ2-1; 7 bases map to TRBD2. CDR1 and CDR2 from the germline V gene are PRHDT and FYEKMQ (reference sequence). The trim removed 5 bases at V and 0 bases at J, leaving 4 bases unmatched. The CDR3 is 15 residues long. The CDR3 is CASSLTGGSYNEQFF. In nucleotides, the CDR3 is TGTGCCAGCAGCCTGACGGGAGGCTCCTACAATGAGCAGTTCTTC.